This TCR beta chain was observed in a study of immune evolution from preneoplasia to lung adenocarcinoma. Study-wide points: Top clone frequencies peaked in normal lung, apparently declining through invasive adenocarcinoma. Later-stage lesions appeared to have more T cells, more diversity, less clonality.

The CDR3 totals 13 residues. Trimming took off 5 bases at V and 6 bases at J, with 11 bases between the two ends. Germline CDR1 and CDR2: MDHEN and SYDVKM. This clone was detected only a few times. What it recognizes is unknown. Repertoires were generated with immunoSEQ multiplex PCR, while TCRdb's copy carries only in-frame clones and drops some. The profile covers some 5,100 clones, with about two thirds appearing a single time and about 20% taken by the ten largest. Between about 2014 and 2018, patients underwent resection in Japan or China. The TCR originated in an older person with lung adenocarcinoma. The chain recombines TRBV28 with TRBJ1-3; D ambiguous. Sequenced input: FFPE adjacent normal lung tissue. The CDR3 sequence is CASSLGLVNTIYF. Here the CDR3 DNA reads TGTGCCAGCAGTCTAGGACTGGTAAACACCATATATTTT.